The 22 T cell receptor beta chains reported below all come from one sample, sequenced in a study of blood T cell repertoires in COVID-19 (dated by TCRdb to about 2020). Libraries were prepared through the immunoSEQ multiplex PCR assay. Not all clones reach the TCRdb copy of this immuneACCESS table, which keeps in-frame sequences only. Checked studies attribute under half of the gap to unresolved V genes and leave the rest unexplained. For this sample the table gives about 70,000 clones, of which around 79% were detected only once. The ten largest clones add up to roughly a third of the sample. Specimen: peripheral blood. These TCRs come from a woman aged 70 to 79 with acute or convalescent COVID-19.

This clone was picked up one time. The chain combines TRBV6-5 with TRBJ2-3, with D possibly being TRBD2 (6 bases). The V and J ends lost 6 bases and 5 bases respectively, with 12 bases between them. The V gene's germline CDR1 is MNHEY and CDR2 SVGAGI. This CDR3 has 13 residues. In DNA, the CDR3 is TGTGCCAGCAGAAATCCCGGGGGAGATACGCAGTATTTT. This translates into CASRNPGGDTQYF.

In this sample, this clone turned up a few times. The rearrangement links TRBV7-9 to TRBJ1-2; TRBD1 matches at 8 bases. Germline-derived CDR1 and CDR2 are SEHNR and FQNEAQ (reference sequence). The CDR3 spans 15 residues. The junction had 4 bases not matched to a gene; V was cut back by 0 bases and J by 4 bases. The DNA of the CDR3 is TGTGCCAGCAGCTTAGCGACAGGGGTGGGCTATGGCTACACCTTC. Its protein product is CASSLATGVGYGYTF.

The rearrangement links TRBV10-2 to TRBJ1-1, with D possibly TRBD1 on 5 matching bases. The CDR3 is 15 residues long. Per germline, CDR1 WSHSY and CDR2 SAAADI. V lost 4 bases and J 0 bases, leaving 12 bases between the germline ends. The CDR3 region has the DNA TGCGCCAGCAGTGCAGGGAGGAGGTTGAACACTGAAGCTTTCTTT. Translation: CASSAGRRLNTEAFF.

CDR3 in amino acids: CASTAGGGYSEQFF. DNA of the CDR3: TGTGCCAGCACCGCCGGCGGGGGGTATAGTGAGCAGTTCTTC. The rearrangement links TRBV9 to TRBJ2-1; 8 bases match TRBD2. The V gene end was trimmed by 6 bases and the J gene end by 9 bases; junction bases not matched to a gene: 11. The CDR3 consists of 14 residues. The V gene's germline CDR1 is SGDLS and CDR2 YYNGEE.

The chain uses TRBV7-9 and TRBJ1-1; TRBD1 might be the D (5 bases). Trimming shortened V by 5 bases and J by 1 base, and 11 bases separated the two germline ends. Per germline, CDR1 SEHNR and CDR2 FQNEAQ (reference sequence). This CDR3 is 14 amino acids long. In DNA form, the CDR3 reads TGTGCCAGCAGCCCAGGACACCAGAACACTGAAGCTTTCTTT. Protein sequence: CASSPGHQNTEAFF.

CDR3 in DNA: TGTGCCAGCAGCTTAGGCCGGGGTGGGGCAACTAATGAAAAACTGTTTTTT. Its protein is CASSLGRGGATNEKLFF. This chain links TRBV7-9 with TRBJ1-4; D unresolved. Germline loops: CDR1 SEHNR, CDR2 FQNEAQ (reference sequence). There are 17 residues in the CDR3. Trimming took off 1 base at V and 0 bases at J, with 12 bases between the two ends.

This clone was observed a handful of times. The chain carries TRBV5-1 and TRBJ1-1; weak D call: TRBD1 (6 bases). The CDR3 spans 14 residues. With 2 bases removed from V and 7 bases from J, the gap between germline ends came to 15 bases. CDR1 and CDR2 from the germline V gene are SGHRS and YFSETQ. The CDR3 DNA follows: TGCGCCAGCAGCTTTATGGCAGGGGAGAGTGAAGCTTTCTTT. Translation gives CASSFMAGESEAFF.

This clone has just a few counts. V gene TRBV9 combines with J gene TRBJ2-7; a possible D gene is TRBD2 (6 bases). Trimming took off 4 bases at V and 1 base at J, with 15 bases between the two ends. The CDR3 runs 15 residues. CDR1 and CDR2 from the germline V gene are SGDLS and YYNGEE. The CDR3 protein is CASSPRTTISYEQYF. The CDR3 nucleotides read TGTGCCAGCAGCCCACGGACTACAATATCCTACGAGCAGTACTTC.

In this sample, this clone turned up once. The chain employs TRBV29-1 and TRBJ1-1; D possibly corresponds to TRBD1 (6 bases). Germline V lookup: CDR1 SQVTM, CDR2 ANQGSEA. This CDR3 spans 12 amino acids. V lost 6 bases, J lost 6 bases, and 14 bases lay in between. The CDR3 loop reads CSVKGYRAEAFF. The CDR3 DNA reads as TGCAGCGTAAAGGGGTACAGGGCTGAAGCTTTCTTT.

V gene TRBV19 combines with J gene TRBJ1-5, with 8 bases matching TRBD1. Germline CDR1 LNHDA, CDR2 SQIVND (reference sequence). V gave up 5 bases and J gave up 0 bases; unmatched junction bases: 12. The CDR3 sequence is 18 residues long. In DNA, the CDR3 is TGTGCCAGTAGTCCAGGACAGGGTTTTTTTGATAGCAATCAGCCCCAGCATTTT. It encodes CASSPGQGFFDSNQPQHF. Full variable domain (outside the CDR3, taken from reference TRBV19 and TRBJ1-5): DGGITQSPKYLFRKEGQNVTLSCEQNLNHDAMYWYRQDPGQGLRLIYYSQIVNDFQKGDIAEGYSVSREKKESFPLTVTSAQKNPTAFYLCASSPGQGFFDSNQPQHFGDGTRLSIL.

CDR3 amino acids: CATEQGAGGYTF. As DNA, the CDR3 is TGTGCCACCGAACAGGGGGCAGGTGGCTACACCTTC. This chain joins TRBV28 and TRBJ1-2; 9 positions agree with TRBD1. Germline trimming cut 10 bases from V and 7 bases from J; bases unmatched to any gene: 7. The CDR3 has 12 amino acids. Germline CDR1 is MDHEN and CDR2 is SYDVKM.

The gene calls are TRBV9 and TRBJ2-7; D is unclear. V lost 4 bases, J lost 3 bases, and 5 bases lay in between. In germline, CDR1 is SGDLS, CDR2 YYNGEE. The CDR3 loop spans 11 amino acids. The CDR3 region is CASSNGYEQYF. CDR3 sequence (DNA): TGTGCCAGCAGCAACGGCTACGAGCAGTACTTC.

This clone showed up just a few times. The chain has TRBV19 and TRBJ1-2; TRBD1 aligns across 11 bases. The CDR3 runs to 16 residues. V was clipped by 1 base and J by 6 bases; unmatched bases: 7. Germline V CDR1 and CDR2: LNHDA, SQIVND (reference sequence). The CDR3 DNA sequence: TGTGCCAGTAGTATAGGGCGCCGGACAGGGGGCCATGGCTACACCTTC. Amino acid sequence: CASSIGRRTGGHGYTF.

V gene TRBV28 combines with J gene TRBJ2-1, with 9 nucleotides matching TRBD2. Germline CDR1 and CDR2: MDHEN and SYDVKM. The J segment lost 6 bases and the V segment lost 9 bases, leaving 9 bases of the junction unmatched. The CDR3 sequence is 14 residues long. This chain's CDR3 is CARLAGVGGNEQFF. The CDR3 bases are TGTGCCAGATTAGCGGGAGTCGGGGGCAATGAGCAGTTCTTC.

This chain uses TRBV6-1 with TRBJ1-2, with D maybe TRBD1 (5 bases). The germline V and J ends were trimmed by 0 bases and 4 bases, with 12 bases remaining between them. Germline CDR1 is MNHNS and CDR2 is SASEGT. The CDR3 spans 15 residues. The CDR3 reads CASSEALDSIYGYTF. CDR3 nucleotide sequence: TGTGCCAGCAGTGAAGCGCTCGACAGCATCTATGGCTACACCTTC.

The gene calls are TRBV9 and TRBJ1-1, with TRBD1 matching over 9 bases. The J segment lost 2 bases and the V segment lost 3 bases, leaving 5 bases of the junction unmatched. The CDR3 sequence is 15 residues long. The germline V gene encodes CDR1 SGDLS and CDR2 YYNGEE. The CDR3 nucleotides are TGTGCCAGCAGCGCGTTTACAGGGGGCAACACTGAAGCTTTCTTT. Protein: CASSAFTGGNTEAFF.

The chain links TRBV29-1 to TRBJ2-3; D gene unclear. CDR1 SQVTM and CDR2 ANQGSEA come from the germline V gene. The ends were cut back, 7 bases at V and 1 base at J, with 9 bases in the middle. The CDR3 totals 12 residues. CDR3 protein: CSAEHGTDTQYF. In DNA, the CDR3 is TGCAGCGCAGAACACGGCACAGATACGCAGTATTTT.

This chain joins TRBV28 and TRBJ1-2; 8 bases map to TRBD1. Germline V gives CDR1 MDHEN, CDR2 SYDVKM. Losses at the gene ends were 5 bases for V and 6 bases for J; bases not matched to a gene: 8. This CDR3 contains 14 residues. The CDR3 nucleotides are TGTGCCAGCAGTCTTCGACAGGGGTGGGATGGCTACACCTTC. Its translation is CASSLRQGWDGYTF.

This chain connects TRBV6-5 to TRBJ1-1, with 7 bases aligning to TRBD1. The CDR3 consists of 15 residues. V trimming: 6 bases; J trimming: 4 bases; junction bases outside the gene matches: 11. In germline, CDR1 is MNHEY, CDR2 SVGAGI. Written as DNA, the CDR3 is TGTGCCAGCAGGGCGGACAGGTACCAAGGCACTGAAGCTTTCTTT. Its translation is CASRADRYQGTEAFF.

This chain joins TRBV28 and TRBJ2-7; maybe TRBD2 (5 bases). The CDR3 loop spans 15 amino acids. V was trimmed by 8 bases and J by 7 bases, leaving 24 bases between them. Looked up from germline, CDR1 is MDHEN and CDR2 is SYDVKM. CDR3 nucleotides: TGTGCCAGCTTCACATACATCGGAGGACTGGGGGAGCAGTACTTC. It codes for CASFTYIGGLGEQYF.

The rearrangement joins TRBV7-8 to TRBJ1-5; D might be TRBD1 (6 bases). The germline gives CDR1 SGHVS, CDR2 FQNEAQ. The CDR3 sequence is 17 residues long. The V gene lost 3 bases and the J gene lost 2 bases, with 17 bases spanning the gap. CDR3 nucleotides: TGTGCCAGCAGCTTCGGGACAACCAAAGGAGGCAATCAGCCCCAGCATTTT. This gives the protein CASSFGTTKGGNQPQHF.

V and J are TRBV28 and TRBJ2-7, with a possible D match to TRBD2 (6 bases). The germline CDR1 and CDR2 sequences are MDHEN and SYDVKM. V lost 5 bases to trimming and J lost 1 base, with 15 bases between them. The CDR3 runs 15 residues. The CDR3 region is CASSQLPGLSYEQYF. The CDR3 DNA reads TGTGCCAGCAGTCAATTACCGGGACTTTCCTACGAGCAGTACTTC. The full variable domain, with the rest looked up from reference TRBV28 and TRBJ2-7, is DVKVTQSSRYLVKRTGEKVFLECVQDMDHENMFWYRQDPGLGLRLIYFSYDVKMKEKGDIPEGYSVSREKKERFSLILESASTNQTSMYLCASSQLPGLSYEQYFGPGTRLTVT.